This T cell receptor beta chain was retrieved from a study of T cells in Graves' hyperthyroidism and ophthalmopathy. Broader study findings: Blood also showed most of the thyroid clonotypes that were expanded above 0.001.

Ophthalmopathy cases scored 3 or more on the Clinical Activity Score and 4 or more on NOSPECS grade, with duration below 3 months. Diagnoses were established using clinical symptoms, serum thyroxine and TRAb, thyroid ultrasound and orbital computed tomography. This clonotype was seen ten or more times. Antigen: not known. The source material, RNA transcripts, was used to amplify TCR beta CDR3 regions. HTBI primers were used for first-round RT-PCR of the TCR CDR3. One entry per CDR3 protein, called by TCRdb with MiXCR from the multiplex PCR reads. This sample yields approximately 610,000 distinct CDR3 sequences, of which roughly 14% are seen a single time; about 3.9% belongs to the top ten. Germline values: CDR1 LNHNV, CDR2 YYDKDF (reference sequence). With 0 bases removed from V and 6 bases from J, the gap between germline ends came to 11 bases. This CDR3 comprises 14 residues.

Sequences were obtained from blood. The chain combines TRBV15 with TRBJ1-1; no reliable D call. The sequence derives from a woman between 40 and 50 years old with Graves' ophthalmopathy. CDR3 coding DNA: TGTGCCACCAGCAGAGATCCGACCCCGGCTGAAGCTTTCTTT. Encoded protein: CATSRDPTPAEAFF.